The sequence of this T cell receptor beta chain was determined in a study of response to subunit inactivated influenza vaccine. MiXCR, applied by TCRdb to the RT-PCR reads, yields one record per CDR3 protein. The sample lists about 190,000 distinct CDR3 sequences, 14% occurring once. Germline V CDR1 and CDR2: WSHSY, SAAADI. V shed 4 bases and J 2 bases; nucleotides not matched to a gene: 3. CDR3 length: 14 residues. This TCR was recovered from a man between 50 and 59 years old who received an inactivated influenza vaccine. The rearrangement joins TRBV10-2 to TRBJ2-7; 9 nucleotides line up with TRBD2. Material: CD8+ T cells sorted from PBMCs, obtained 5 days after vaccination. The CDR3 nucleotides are TGCGCCAGCAGTGGATGGACTAGCGCCTACGAGCAGTACTTC. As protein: CASSGWTSAYEQYF.